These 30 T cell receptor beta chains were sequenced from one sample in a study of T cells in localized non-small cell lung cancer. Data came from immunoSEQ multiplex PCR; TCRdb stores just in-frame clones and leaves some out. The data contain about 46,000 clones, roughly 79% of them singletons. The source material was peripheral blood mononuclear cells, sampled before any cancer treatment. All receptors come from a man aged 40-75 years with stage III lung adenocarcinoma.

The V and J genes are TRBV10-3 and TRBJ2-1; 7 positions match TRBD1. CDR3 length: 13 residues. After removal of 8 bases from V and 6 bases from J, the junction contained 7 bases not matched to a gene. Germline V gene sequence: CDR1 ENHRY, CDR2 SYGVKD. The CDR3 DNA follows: TGTGCCATCTTAAGGGACAGTAGCAATGAGCAGTTCTTC. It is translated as CAILRDSSNEQFF.

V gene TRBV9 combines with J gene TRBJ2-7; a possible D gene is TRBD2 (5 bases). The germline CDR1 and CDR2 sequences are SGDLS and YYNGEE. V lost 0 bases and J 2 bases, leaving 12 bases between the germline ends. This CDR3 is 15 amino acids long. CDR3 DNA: TGTGCCAGCAGCGTAGGTCCAGCGGTCCCCTACGAGCAGTACTTC. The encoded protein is CASSVGPAVPYEQYF.

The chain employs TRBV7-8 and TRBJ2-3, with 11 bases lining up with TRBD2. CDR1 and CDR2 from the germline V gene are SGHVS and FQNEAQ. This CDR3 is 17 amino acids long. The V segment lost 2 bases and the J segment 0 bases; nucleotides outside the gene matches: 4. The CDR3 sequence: CASSLRLAGGSTDTQYF. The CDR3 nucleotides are TGTGCCAGCAGCTTAAGGCTAGCGGGGGGAAGCACAGATACGCAGTATTTT.

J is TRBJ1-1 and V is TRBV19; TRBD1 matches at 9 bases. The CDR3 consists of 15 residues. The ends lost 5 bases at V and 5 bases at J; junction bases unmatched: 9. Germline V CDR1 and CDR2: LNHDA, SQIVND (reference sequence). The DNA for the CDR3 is TGTGCCAGTAGTCCCCTCGGACAGGGGCAGACTGAAGCTTTCTTT. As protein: CASSPLGQGQTEAFF.

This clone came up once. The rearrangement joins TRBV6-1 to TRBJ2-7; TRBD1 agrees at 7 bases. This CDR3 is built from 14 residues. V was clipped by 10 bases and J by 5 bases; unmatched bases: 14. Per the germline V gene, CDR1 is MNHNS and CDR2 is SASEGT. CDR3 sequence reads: CATIEGWTGNEQYF. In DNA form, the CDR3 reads TGTGCCACCATTGAGGGCTGGACAGGAAACGAGCAGTACTTC.

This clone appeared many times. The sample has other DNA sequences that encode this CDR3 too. CDR3 DNA sequence: TGTGCCAGCAGTCCCTCGGGGGATCAGCCCCAGCATTTT. Protein sequence: CASSPSGDQPQHF. The chain is built from TRBV6-5 and TRBJ1-5; possibly TRBD1 for D (5 bases). CDR1 MNHEY and CDR2 SVGAGI come from the germline V gene. Trimming shortened V by 5 bases and J by 5 bases, and 10 bases separated the two germline ends. CDR3 length equals 13 residues.

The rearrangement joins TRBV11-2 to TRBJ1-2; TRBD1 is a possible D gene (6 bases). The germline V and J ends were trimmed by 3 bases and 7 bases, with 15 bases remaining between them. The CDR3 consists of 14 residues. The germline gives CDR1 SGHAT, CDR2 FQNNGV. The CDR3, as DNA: TGTGCCAGCAGCTTGCCCGGGGGGCTAGGTGGCTACACCTTC. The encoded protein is CASSLPGGLGGYTF.

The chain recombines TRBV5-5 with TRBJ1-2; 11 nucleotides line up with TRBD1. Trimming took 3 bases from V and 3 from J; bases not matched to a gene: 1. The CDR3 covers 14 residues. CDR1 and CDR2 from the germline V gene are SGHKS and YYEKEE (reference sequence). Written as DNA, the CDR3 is TGTGCCAGCAGCTGGACAGGGGGCGACTATGGCTACACCTTC. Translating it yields CASSWTGGDYGYTF.

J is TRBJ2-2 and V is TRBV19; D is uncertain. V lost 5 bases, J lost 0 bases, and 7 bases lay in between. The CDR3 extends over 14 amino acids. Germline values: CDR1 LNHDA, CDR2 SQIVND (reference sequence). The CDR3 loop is CASSRLTNTGELFF. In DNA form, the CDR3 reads TGTGCCAGTAGTCGGCTAACGAACACCGGGGAGCTGTTTTTT.

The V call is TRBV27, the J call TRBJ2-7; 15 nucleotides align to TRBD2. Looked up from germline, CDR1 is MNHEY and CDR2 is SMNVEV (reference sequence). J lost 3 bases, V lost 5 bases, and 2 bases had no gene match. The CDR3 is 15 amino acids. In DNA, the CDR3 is TGTGCCAGCAGTCGGACTAGCGGGGGGGTCTACGAGCAGTACTTC. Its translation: CASSRTSGGVYEQYF.

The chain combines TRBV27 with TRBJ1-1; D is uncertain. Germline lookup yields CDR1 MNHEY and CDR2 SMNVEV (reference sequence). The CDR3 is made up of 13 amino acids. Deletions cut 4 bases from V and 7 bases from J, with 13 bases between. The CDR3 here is CASSSSLGFEAFF. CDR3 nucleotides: TGTGCCAGCAGTTCCTCGCTAGGGTTTGAAGCTTTCTTT.

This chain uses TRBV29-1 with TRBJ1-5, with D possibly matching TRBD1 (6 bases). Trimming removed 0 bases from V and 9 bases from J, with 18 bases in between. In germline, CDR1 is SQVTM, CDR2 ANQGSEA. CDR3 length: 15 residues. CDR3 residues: CSVEDRTVLLLPQHF. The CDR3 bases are TGCAGCGTTGAAGATAGGACAGTGCTACTGTTGCCCCAGCATTTT.

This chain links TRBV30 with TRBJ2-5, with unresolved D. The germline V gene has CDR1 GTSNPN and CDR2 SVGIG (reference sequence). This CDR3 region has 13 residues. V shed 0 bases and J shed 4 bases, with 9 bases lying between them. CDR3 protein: CAWSVPGPETQYF. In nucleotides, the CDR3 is TGTGCCTGGAGTGTACCGGGCCCAGAGACCCAGTACTTC. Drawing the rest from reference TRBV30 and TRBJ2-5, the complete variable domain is SQTIHQWPATLVQPVGSPLSLECTVEGTSNPNLYWYRQAAGRGLQLLFYSVGIGQISSEVPQNLSASRPQDRQFILSSKKLLLSDSGFYLCAWSVPGPETQYFGPGTRLLVL.

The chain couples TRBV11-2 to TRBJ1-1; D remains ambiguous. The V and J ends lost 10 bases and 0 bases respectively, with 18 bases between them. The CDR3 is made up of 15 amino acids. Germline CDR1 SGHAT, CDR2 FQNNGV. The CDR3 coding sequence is TGTGCCACCTCACAACTCTCGTTCATGAACACTGAAGCTTTCTTT. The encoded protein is CATSQLSFMNTEAFF.

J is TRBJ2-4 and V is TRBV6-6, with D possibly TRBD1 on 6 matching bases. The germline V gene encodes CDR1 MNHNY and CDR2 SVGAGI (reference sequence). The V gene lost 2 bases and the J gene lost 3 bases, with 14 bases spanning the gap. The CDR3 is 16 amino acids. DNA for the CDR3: TGTGCCAGCAGTTACAACAGGGACCATTTCAAAAACATTCAGTACTTC. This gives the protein CASSYNRDHFKNIQYF.

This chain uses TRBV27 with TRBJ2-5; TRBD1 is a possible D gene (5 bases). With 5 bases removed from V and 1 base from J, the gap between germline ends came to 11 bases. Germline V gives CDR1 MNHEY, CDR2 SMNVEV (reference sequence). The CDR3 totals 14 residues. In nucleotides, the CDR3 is TGTGCCAGCAGTCTCGACAGACTCCAAGAGACCCAGTACTTC. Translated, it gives CASSLDRLQETQYF.

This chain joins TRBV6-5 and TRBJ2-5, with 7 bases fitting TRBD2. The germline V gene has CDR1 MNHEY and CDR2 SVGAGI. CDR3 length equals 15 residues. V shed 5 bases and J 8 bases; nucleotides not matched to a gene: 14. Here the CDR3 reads CASSLAAGLPTTQYF. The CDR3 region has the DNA TGTGCCAGCAGTCTCGCCGCGGGACTACCTACCACCCAGTACTTC.

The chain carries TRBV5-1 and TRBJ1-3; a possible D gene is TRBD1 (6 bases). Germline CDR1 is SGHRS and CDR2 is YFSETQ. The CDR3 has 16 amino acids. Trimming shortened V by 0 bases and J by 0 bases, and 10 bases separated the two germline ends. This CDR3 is CASSLVGQTSGNTIYF. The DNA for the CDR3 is TGCGCCAGCAGCTTGGTTGGACAGACCTCTGGAAACACCATATATTTT.

The CDR3 nucleotides read TGTGCCAGCAGCGTCACTGTGGCGACAGGTGATATACAGGAGGCCAAAAACATTCAGTACTTC. Translated, it gives CASSVTVATGDIQEAKNIQYF. The rearrangement uses TRBV9 and TRBJ2-4; tentatively, D is TRBD1 (6 bases). Germline assignment: CDR1 SGDLS and CDR2 YYNGEE. V was shortened by 2 bases and J by 1 base, with 28 bases between the two germline ends. CDR3 size: 21 residues.

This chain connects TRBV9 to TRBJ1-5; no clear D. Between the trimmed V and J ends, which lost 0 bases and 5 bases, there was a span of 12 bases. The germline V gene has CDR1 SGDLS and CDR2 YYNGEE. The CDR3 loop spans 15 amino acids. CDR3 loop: CASSVEGDYYQPQHF. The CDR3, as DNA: TGTGCCAGCAGCGTAGAGGGTGACTACTATCAGCCCCAGCATTTT. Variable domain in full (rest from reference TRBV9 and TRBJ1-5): DSGVTQTPKHLITATGQRVTLRCSPRSGDLSVYWYQQSLDQGLQFLIQYYNGEERAKGNILERFSAQQFPDLHSELNLSSLELGDSALYFCASSVEGDYYQPQHFGDGTRLSIL.

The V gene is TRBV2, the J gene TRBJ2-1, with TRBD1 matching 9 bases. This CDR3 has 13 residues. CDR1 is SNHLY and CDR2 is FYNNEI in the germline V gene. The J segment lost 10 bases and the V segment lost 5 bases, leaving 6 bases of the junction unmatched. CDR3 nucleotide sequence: TGTGCCAGCAGTCAAACAGGGGGCGGGGAGCAGTTCTTC. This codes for CASSQTGGGEQFF.

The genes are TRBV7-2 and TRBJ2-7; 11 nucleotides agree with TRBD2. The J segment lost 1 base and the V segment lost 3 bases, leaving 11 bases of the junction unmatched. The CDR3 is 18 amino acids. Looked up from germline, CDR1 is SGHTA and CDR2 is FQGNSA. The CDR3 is CASSLTTSGGFLSYEQYF. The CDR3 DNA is TGTGCCAGCAGCTTGACTACTAGCGGGGGTTTTCTATCCTACGAGCAGTACTTC.

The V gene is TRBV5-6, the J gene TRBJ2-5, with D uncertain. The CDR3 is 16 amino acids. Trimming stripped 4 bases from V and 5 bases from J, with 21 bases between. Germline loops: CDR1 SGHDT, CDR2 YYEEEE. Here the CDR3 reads CASSKGPPVSVETQYF. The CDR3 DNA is TGTGCCAGCAGCAAGGGCCCCCCGGTGAGCGTGGAGACCCAGTACTTC.

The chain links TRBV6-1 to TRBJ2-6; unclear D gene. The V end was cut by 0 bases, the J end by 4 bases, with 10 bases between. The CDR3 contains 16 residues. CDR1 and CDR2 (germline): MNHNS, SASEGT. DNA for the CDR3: TGTGCCAGCAGTGAAGCGCGAGGTGACGGGGCCAACGTCCTGACTTTC. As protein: CASSEARGDGANVLTF.

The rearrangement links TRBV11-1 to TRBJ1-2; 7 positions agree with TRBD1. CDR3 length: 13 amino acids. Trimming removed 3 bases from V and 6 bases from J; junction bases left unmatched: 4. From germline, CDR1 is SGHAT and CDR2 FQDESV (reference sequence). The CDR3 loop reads CASSFPGGNGYTF. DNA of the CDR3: TGTGCCAGCAGCTTCCCAGGGGGAAATGGCTACACCTTC.

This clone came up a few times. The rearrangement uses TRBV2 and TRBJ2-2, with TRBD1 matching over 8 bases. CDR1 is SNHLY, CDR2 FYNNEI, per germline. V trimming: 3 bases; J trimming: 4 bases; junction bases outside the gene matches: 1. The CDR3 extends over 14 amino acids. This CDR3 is CASSEDRATGELFF. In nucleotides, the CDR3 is TGTGCCAGCAGTGAGGACAGGGCCACCGGGGAGCTGTTTTTT.

CDR3 nucleotides: TGTGCCAGCAGCTCTACCAGGTCCCGGTCCCCTTACGAGCAGTACTTC. Its protein product is CASSSTRSRSPYEQYF. V gene TRBV11-2 combines with J gene TRBJ2-7; D gene uncertain. With 4 bases removed from V and 4 bases from J, the gap between germline ends came to 20 bases. Germline V CDR1 and CDR2: SGHAT, FQNNGV. The CDR3 has 16 residues.

The CDR3 coding sequence is TGTGCCAGCAGCGGGACAGGGGGTCGATACGAGCAGTACTTC. Residues: CASSGTGGRYEQYF. This rearrangement joins TRBV2 to TRBJ2-7; 11 bases match TRBD1. The CDR3 runs 14 residues. The germline CDR1 and CDR2 sequences are SNHLY and FYNNEI. J was trimmed by 4 bases and V by 6 bases; bases with no gene match: 5.

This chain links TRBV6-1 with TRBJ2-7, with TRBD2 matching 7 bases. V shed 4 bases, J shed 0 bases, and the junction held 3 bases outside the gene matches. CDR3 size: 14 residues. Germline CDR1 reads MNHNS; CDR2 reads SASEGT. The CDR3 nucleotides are TGTGCCAGCAGTGGTTCTAGCGGCTCCTACGAGCAGTACTTC. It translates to CASSGSSGSYEQYF.

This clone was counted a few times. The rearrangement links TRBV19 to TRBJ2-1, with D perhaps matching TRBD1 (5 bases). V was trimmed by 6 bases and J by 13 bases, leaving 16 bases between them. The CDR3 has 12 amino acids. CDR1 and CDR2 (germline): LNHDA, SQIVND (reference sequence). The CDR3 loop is CASRHRGMGQFF. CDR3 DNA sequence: TGTGCCAGTAGACATAGGGGAATGGGCCAGTTCTTC. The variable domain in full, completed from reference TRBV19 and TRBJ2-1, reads DGGITQSPKYLFRKEGQNVTLSCEQNLNHDAMYWYRQDPGQGLRLIYYSQIVNDFQKGDIAEGYSVSREKKESFPLTVTSAQKNPTAFYLCASRHRGMGQFFGPGTRLTVL.